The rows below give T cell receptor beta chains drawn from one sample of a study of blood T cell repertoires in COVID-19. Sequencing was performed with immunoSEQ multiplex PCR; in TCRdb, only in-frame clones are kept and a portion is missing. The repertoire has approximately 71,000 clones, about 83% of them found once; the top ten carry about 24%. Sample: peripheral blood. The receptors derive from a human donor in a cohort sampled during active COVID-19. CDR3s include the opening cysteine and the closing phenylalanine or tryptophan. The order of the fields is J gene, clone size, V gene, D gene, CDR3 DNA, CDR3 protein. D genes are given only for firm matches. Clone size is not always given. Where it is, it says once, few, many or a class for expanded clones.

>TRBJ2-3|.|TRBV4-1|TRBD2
TGCGCCAGCAGCCAAGGTCCGAGGGCACCGACTAGCGTATACACAGATACGCAGTATTTT
CASSQGPRAPTSVYTDTQYF
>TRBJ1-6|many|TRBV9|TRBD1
TGTGCCAGCAGCACCACAGGGGGCCATAATTCACCCCTCCACTTT
CASSTTGGHNSPLHF
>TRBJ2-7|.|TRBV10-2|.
TGCGCCAGCAGTGGGGACTTACCCTCAGCGGGCTACGAGCAGTACTTC
CASSGDLPSAGYEQYF
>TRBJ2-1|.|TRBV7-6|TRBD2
TGTGCCAGCAGCTTAAGACTAGCGGGCTCCTACAATGAGCAGTTCTTC
CASSLRLAGSYNEQFF
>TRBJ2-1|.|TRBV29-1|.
TGCAGCGTTGAATCCGGGGTGCAGTTCTTC
CSVESGVQFF
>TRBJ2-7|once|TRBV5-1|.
TGCGCCAGCAGCTTGGGAGGCTTCGATGAATCCGAGCAGTACTTC
CASSLGGFDESEQYF
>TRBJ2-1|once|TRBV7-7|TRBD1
TGTGCTAGCAGCTTAGCCGGGACAGGGGGCATGAATGAGCAGTTCTTC
CASSLAGTGGMNEQFF
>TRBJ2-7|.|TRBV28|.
TGTGCCAGCAGTTTAAGGGGTTGGTTTCAGTACTTC
CASSLRGWFQYF
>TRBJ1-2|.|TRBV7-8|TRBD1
TGTGCCAGCAGCCTACAGGGGTACTATGGCTACACCTTC
CASSLQGYYGYTF
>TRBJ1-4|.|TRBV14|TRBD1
TGTGCCAGCAGCCAGGGACAGGTTGGCGGAAAACTGTTTTTT
CASSQGQVGGKLFF
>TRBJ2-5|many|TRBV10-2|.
TGCGCCAGCAGTGACCCAAATACGGGGACCCAGTACTTC
CASSDPNTGTQYF
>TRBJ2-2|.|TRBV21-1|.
TGTGCCAGCAGCAAAACCAGTTACGGGGAGCTGTTTTTT
CASSKTSYGELFF
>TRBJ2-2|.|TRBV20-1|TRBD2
TGCAGTGCTAGTAGCGGGTGGAACACCGGGGAGCTGTTTTTT
CSASSGWNTGELFF
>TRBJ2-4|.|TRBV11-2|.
TGTGCCAGCAGCTTAGCCAACCGGGAAAACATTCAGTACTTC
CASSLANRENIQYF
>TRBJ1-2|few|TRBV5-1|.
TGCGCCAGCAGCTTCGAGGGAAGAAACTATGGCTACACCTTC
CASSFEGRNYGYTF
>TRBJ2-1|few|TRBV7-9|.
TGTGCCCCCGGTGGGGAGTACGAGCAGTTCTTC
CAPGGEYEQFF
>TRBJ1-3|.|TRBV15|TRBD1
TGTGCCACCAGCAGACACAGGGGGAGTCTCTCTGGAAACACCATATATTTT
CATSRHRGSLSGNTIYF
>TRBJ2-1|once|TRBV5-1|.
TGCGCCAGCAGCTTACAGGGACGAACGTTCAATGAGCAGTTCTTC
CASSLQGRTFNEQFF
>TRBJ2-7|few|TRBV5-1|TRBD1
TGCGCCAGCAGCTTGGGACAGGGCGACGAGCAGTACTTC
CASSLGQGDEQYF
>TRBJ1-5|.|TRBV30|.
TGTGCCTGGAGTCCGGGGGGCGGACAGCCCCAGCATTTT
CAWSPGGGQPQHF
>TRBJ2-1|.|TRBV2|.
TGTGCCAGCAGTGCCGGATCGGGGTTGGATGAGCAGTTCTTC
CASSAGSGLDEQFF
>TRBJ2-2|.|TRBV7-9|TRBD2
TGTGCCAGCAGCTTCGAGAGAGGACTAGCGGGAGGGTACACCGGGGAGCTGTTTTTT
CASSFERGLAGGYTGELFF
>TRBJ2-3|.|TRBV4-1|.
TGCGCCAGCAGCCTCCAGGGTGGGACAGATACGCAGTATTTT
CASSLQGGTDTQYF
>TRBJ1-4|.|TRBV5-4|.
TGTGCCAGCAGCTTGACCAACAGGGATAGAAGAGAAAAACTGTTTTTT
CASSLTNRDRREKLFF
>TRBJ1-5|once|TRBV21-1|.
TGTGCCAGCAGCAAAGAAAGGACGGGAAATAGCAATCAGCCCCAGCATTTT
CASSKERTGNSNQPQHF
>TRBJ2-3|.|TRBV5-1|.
TGCGCCAGCAGCCCTCGCAGGGAAGATACGCAGTATTTT
CASSPRREDTQYF
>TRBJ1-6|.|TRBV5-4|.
TGTGCCAGCAGCCCTCAGGGAAGGAATTCACCCCTCCACTTT
CASSPQGRNSPLHF
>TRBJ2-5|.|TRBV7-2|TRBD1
TGTGCCAGCAGCTTAATGGGACAGGGGGCTGAGACCCAGTACTTC
CASSLMGQGAETQYF
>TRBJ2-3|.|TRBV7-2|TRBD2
TGTGCCAGCAGCCAACTAGCGTCGAGCGCAGATACGCAGTATTTT
CASSQLASSADTQYF
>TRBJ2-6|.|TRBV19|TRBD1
TGTGCCAGTACGCAAAAGGGGGCTGGGATCTCTGGGGCCAACGTCCTGACTTTC
CASTQKGAGISGANVLTF
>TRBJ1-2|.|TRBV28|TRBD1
TGTGCCAGCAGTCTCCCCGGGACAGTGAACTATGGCTACACCTTC
CASSLPGTVNYGYTF
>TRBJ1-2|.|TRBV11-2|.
TGTGCCAGCAGCTTAAACTCCGGGAACTATGGCTACACCTTC
CASSLNSGNYGYTF
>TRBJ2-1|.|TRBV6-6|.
TGTGCCAGCAGTTTGTTTGGAGGTAGCTCCTACAATGAGCAGTTCTTC
CASSLFGGSSYNEQFF
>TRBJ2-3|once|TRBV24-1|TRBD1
TGTGCCACCGGAGATCAACATCAGGGGGCGGGAGATACGCAGTATTTT
CATGDQHQGAGDTQYF
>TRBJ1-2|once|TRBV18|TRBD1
TGTGCCAGCTCACCACCCCGGACAGGGTACTATGGCTACACCTTC
CASSPPRTGYYGYTF
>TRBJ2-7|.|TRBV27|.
TGTGCCAGCAGTTTATCACCCTACTCGGGGCAGTACTTC
CASSLSPYSGQYF
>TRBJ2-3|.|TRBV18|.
TGTGCCAGCTCACCACCGCCGGGGGATACGCAGTATTTT
CASSPPPGDTQYF
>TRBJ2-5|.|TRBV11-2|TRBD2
TGTGCCAGCAGCGCGGGGGGGTCAGAGACCCAGTACTTC
CASSAGGSETQYF
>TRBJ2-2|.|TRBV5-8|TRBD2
TGTGCCAGCAGCTTGCGGCTAGCGGGTACGAACACCGGGGAGCTGTTTTTT
CASSLRLAGTNTGELFF
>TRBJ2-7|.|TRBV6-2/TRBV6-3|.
TGTGCCAGCAGTTACTCGCAGGGGAAGTCCTACGAGCAGTACTTC
CASSYSQGKSYEQYF
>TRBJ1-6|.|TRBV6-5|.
TGTGCCAGCAGGCCGGTTGAGGGGGTATCACCCCTCCACTTT
CASRPVEGVSPLHF
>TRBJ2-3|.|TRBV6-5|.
TGTGCCAGCAGTTACGAGAGCGGGAGCACAGATACGCAGTATTTT
CASSYESGSTDTQYF
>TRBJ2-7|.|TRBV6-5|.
TGTGCCAGCCGACTCATTGGGGCAAACGGGCAGTACTTC
CASRLIGANGQYF
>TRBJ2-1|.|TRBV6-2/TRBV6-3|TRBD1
TGTGCCAGCAGTAACCGGGACAGGGGTTGGAATGAGCAGTTCTTC
CASSNRDRGWNEQFF
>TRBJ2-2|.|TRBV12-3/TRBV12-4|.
TGTGCCAGCAGTCAGGGCGGGGAGCTGTTTTTT
CASSQGGELFF
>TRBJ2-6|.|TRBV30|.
TGTGCCTGGAGTGTACGGTCTGGTGGGGCCAACGTCCTGACTTTC
CAWSVRSGGANVLTF
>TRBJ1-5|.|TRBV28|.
TGTGCCAGCAGTTTAGGGGGGGAGGTTCAGCCCCAGCATTTT
CASSLGGEVQPQHF
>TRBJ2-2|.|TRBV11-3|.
TGTGCCAGCAGCTTAATCCAGACCGGGGAGCTGTTTTTT
CASSLIQTGELFF
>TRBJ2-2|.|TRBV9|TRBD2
TGTGCCAGCAGCGTAGGGACTAGCGATTACACCGGGGAGCTGTTTTTT
CASSVGTSDYTGELFF
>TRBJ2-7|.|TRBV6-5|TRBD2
TGTGCCAGCAGATCACGGGAGGTACCCTACGAGCAGTACTTC
CASRSREVPYEQYF
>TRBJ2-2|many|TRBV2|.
TGTGCCAGCAGCTTGGACACGAACACCGGGGAGCTGTTTTTT
CASSLDTNTGELFF
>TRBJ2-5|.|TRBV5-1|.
TGCGCCAGCAGCCTGGTTGGGGGGCAAGAGACCCAGTACTTC
CASSLVGGQETQYF
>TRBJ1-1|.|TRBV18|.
TGTGCCAGCTCACCGAGACAATTTGAAGCTTTCTTT
CASSPRQFEAFF
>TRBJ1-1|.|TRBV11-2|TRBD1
TGTGCCAGCAGCTTGAACAGGGGCACTGAAGCTTTCTTT
CASSLNRGTEAFF
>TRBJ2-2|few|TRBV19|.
TGTGCCAGTGGGAACCAAGGGAGAACCGGGGAGCTGTTTTTT
CASGNQGRTGELFF
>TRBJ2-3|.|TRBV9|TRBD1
TGTGCCAGCAGCTTCCGGGACAGGGCAACAGATACGCAGTATTTT
CASSFRDRATDTQYF
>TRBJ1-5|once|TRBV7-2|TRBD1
TGTGCCAGCAGCCCAGGACAGGGGTCCAATCAGCCCCAGCATTTT
CASSPGQGSNQPQHF
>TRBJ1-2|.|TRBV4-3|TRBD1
TGCGCCAGCAGCCAAGAGCGGGATAAGGGGGCGCGGAACTATGGCTACACCTTC
CASSQERDKGARNYGYTF
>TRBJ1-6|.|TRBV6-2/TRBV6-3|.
TGTGCCAGCAGTTACTCGAATGCAGGCGATCTGATTTCACCCCTCCACTTT
CASSYSNAGDLISPLHF
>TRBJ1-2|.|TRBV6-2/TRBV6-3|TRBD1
TGTGCCAGCACCCCGGACAGGGCCTTCAGCTATGGCTACACCTTC
CASTPDRAFSYGYTF